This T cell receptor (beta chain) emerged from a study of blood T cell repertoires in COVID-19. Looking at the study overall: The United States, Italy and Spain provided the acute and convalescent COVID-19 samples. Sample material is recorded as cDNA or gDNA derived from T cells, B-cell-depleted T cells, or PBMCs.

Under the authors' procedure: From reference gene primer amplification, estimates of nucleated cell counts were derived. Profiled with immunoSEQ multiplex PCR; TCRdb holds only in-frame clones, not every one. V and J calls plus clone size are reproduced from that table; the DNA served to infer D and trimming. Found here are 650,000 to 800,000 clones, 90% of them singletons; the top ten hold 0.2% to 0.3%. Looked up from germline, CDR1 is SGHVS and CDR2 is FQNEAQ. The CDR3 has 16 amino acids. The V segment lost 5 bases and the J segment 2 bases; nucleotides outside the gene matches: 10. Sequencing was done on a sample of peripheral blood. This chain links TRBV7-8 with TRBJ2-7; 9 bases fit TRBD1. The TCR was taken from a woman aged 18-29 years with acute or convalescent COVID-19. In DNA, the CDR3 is TGTGCCAGCAGCCCGACCAGGGGACAGGGCACCTACGAGCAGTACTTC. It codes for CASSPTRGQGTYEQYF.